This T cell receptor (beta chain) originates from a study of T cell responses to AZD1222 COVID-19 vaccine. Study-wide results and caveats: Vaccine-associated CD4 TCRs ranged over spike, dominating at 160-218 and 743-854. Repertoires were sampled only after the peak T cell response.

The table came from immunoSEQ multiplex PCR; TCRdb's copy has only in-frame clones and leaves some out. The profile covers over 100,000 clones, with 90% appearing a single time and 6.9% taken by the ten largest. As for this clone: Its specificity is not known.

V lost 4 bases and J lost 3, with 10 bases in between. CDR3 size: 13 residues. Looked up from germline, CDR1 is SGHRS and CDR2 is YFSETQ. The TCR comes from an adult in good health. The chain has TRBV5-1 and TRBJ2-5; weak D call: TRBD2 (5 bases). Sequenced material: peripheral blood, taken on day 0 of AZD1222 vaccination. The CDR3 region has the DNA TGCGCCAGCAGCCCATTAGCGAAAGAGACCCAGTACTTC. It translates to CASSPLAKETQYF. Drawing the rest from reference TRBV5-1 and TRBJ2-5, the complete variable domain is KAGVTQTPRYLIKTRGQQVTLSCSPISGHRSVSWYQQTPGQGLQFLFEYFSETQRNKGNFPGRFSGRQFSNSRSEMNVSTLELGDSALYLCASSPLAKETQYFGPGTRLLVL.